This T cell receptor beta chain was recorded in a study of blood T cell repertoires in COVID-19. Per germline, CDR1 KGHSH and CDR2 LQKENI. Losses at the gene ends were 6 bases for V and 6 bases for J; bases not matched to a gene: 8. The CDR3 sequence is 14 residues long. The table came from immunoSEQ multiplex PCR; TCRdb's copy has only in-frame clones and leaves some out. Of under 200,000 clones listed, more than 75% are singletons. The chain employs TRBV18 and TRBJ1-1; 9 positions agree with TRBD1. This clonotype was obtained from a woman aged 45-65 years who had recovered from COVID-19. Sequencing used PBMCs or T cells enriched from blood (not recorded which). DNA for the CDR3: TGTGCCAGCTCGCCTGGGGGACAGGGAGCTGAAGCTTTCTTT. Translated, it gives CASSPGGQGAEAFF. The whole variable domain, filled in from reference TRBV18 and TRBJ1-1, reads NAGVMQNPRHLVRRRGQEARLRCSPMKGHSHVYWYRQLPEEGLKFMVYLQKENIIDESGMPKERFSAEFPKEGPSILRIQQVVRGDSAAYFCASSPGGQGAEAFFGQGTRLTVV.